A selection of T cell receptor beta chains follows, all from one sample in a study of OX40 agonist ivuxolimab in advanced cancers. The assay was immunoSEQ multiplex PCR, and TCRdb's table has in-frame clones only and misses some. Of under 95,000 clones listed, over 85% were seen once; the top ten hold roughly 0.17%. The sample was CD4+ or CD8+ T cells sorted from blood, taken in a trial of the OX40 agonist ivuxolimab. Source of these receptors: an adult with an advanced solid tumor such as melanoma, head and neck, liver or kidney cancer. Each CDR3 is given with its conserved first and last residue. The D gene is left open where the match is weak. Clone size is stated in some rows and not others, as once, few, many or a class when expanded.

15	few	-	TRBV30	TRBJ1-1	TGTGCCTGGAGGAGGGGAACGACAGTAAACACTGAAGCTTTCTTT	CAWRRGTTVNTEAFF
13	-	-	TRBV7-9	TRBJ2-1	TGTGCCAGCCGCTGGGGAACCTACAATGAGCAGTTCTTC	CASRWGTYNEQFF
15	-	-	TRBV25-1	TRBJ2-7	TGTGCCAGCAGCCCCGCGGTAGGGACCGCCTACGAGCAGTACTTC	CASSPAVGTAYEQYF
13	-	-	TRBV6-1	TRBJ1-4	TGTGCCAGCAGGGGCGGGGCTCGGGAAAAACTGTTTTTT	CASRGGAREKLFF
16	-	TRBD2	TRBV19	TRBJ2-7	TGTGCCAGTAGTACCGAAAGAAAAGGACTAGCCCACGAGCAGTACTTC	CASSTERKGLAHEQYF
17	once	-	TRBV4-1	TRBJ1-5	TGCGCCAGCAGCCAAGTGGCGGGATTTTATAGCAATCAGCCCCAGCATTTT	CASSQVAGFYSNQPQHF
17	-	-	TRBV19	TRBJ1-5	TGTGCCAGTACCAAACTAACCTCGGACTATAGCAATCAGCCCCAGCATTTT	CASTKLTSDYSNQPQHF
15	once	TRBD2	TRBV5-1	TRBJ2-1	TGCGCCAGCAGCTTGGTAGCGGGGGTTAACAATGAGCAGTTCTTC	CASSLVAGVNNEQFF
15	once	-	TRBV15	TRBJ2-5	TGTGCCACCAGCAGAGAAACAGGTCTTGGGGAGACCCAGTACTTC	CATSRETGLGETQYF
13	-	-	TRBV29-1	TRBJ2-1	TGCAGCGTGACGGAGGGGGTTTACAATGAGCAGTTCTTC	CSVTEGVYNEQFF
16	-	-	TRBV19	TRBJ1-5	TGTGCCAGTACGCTTACAGGGATGGCCCCCAATCAGCCCCAGCATTTT	CASTLTGMAPNQPQHF
11	once	-	TRBV28	TRBJ1-1	TGTGCCAGCATCCTGGGGGGTGAAGCTTTCTTT	CASILGGEAFF
15	few	TRBD1	TRBV5-1	TRBJ2-7	TGCGCCAGCAGCCTCGACAGGGGACCGGGGGACGAGCAGTACTTC	CASSLDRGPGDEQYF
13	few	TRBD1	TRBV19	TRBJ1-2	TGTGCCAGTAGATCGGACAGGGTATCCGGCTACACCTTC	CASRSDRVSGYTF
14	-	-	TRBV6-4	TRBJ1-2	TGTGCCAGCAGACCCGACCAAGCGTACGGTGGCTACACCTTC	CASRPDQAYGGYTF
12	once	-	TRBV25-1	TRBJ2-7	TGTGCCAGCAGTGAAACCATGTACGAGCAGTACTTC	CASSETMYEQYF
15	-	-	TRBV30	TRBJ2-1	TGTGCCTGGGCACAAGGGGGAAGCTCCTACAATGAGCAGTTCTTC	CAWAQGGSSYNEQFF
16	-	-	TRBV6-4	TRBJ2-1	TGTGCCAGCAGTGGAAGGGGAGAATCGGGAAACAATGAGCAGTTCTTC	CASSGRGESGNNEQFF
15	-	-	TRBV7-6	TRBJ2-1	TGTGCCAGCAGCCCTCGACATGGGAGTTACAATGAGCAGTTCTTC	CASSPRHGSYNEQFF
12	-	-	TRBV27	TRBJ1-2	TGTGCCAGCAGTACAGCGAACTATGGCTACACCTTC	CASSTANYGYTF
14	-	-	TRBV6-1	TRBJ1-5	TGTGCCAGCACCACCAGGGGTGGAAATCAGCCCCAGCATTTT	CASTTRGGNQPQHF
15	-	-	TRBV11-2	TRBJ2-4	TGTGCCAGCAGCCGAATAGGGGGACGGGAACCCATTCAGTACTTC	CASSRIGGREPIQYF
15	-	-	TRBV9	TRBJ2-3	TGTGCCAGCAGCGTAGGTAGGGACTCGGGCCATACGCAGTATTTT	CASSVGRDSGHTQYF
19	-	TRBD2	TRBV7-9	TRBJ2-3	TGTGCCAGCAGCTTAGATTGGACTGGACTAGCGGGGACCACAGATACGCAGTATTTT	CASSLDWTGLAGTTDTQYF
16	-	TRBD2	TRBV5-8	TRBJ2-5	TGTGCCAGCAGCCGGCGGAGGACGGGGGGGAAAGAGACCCAGTACTTC	CASSRRRTGGKETQYF
14	-	-	TRBV10-3	TRBJ2-5	TGTGCCATCAGGGGAGGGGGGGGCGAAGAGACCCAGTACTTC	CAIRGGGGEETQYF
12	-	TRBD2	TRBV6-5	TRBJ2-1	TGTGCCAGCAGGACCGGGACTAGAGAGCAGTTCTTC	CASRTGTREQFF
12	-	TRBD1	TRBV30	TRBJ1-5	TGTGCCTGGTCGACAGGGATGTCAGCCCAGCATTTT	CAWSTGMSAQHF
16	-	TRBD2	TRBV7-9	TRBJ2-3	TGTGCCAGCAGCCCCCCCCCTAGCGGGAGGACAGATACGCAGTATTTT	CASSPPPSGRTDTQYF
14	-	TRBD2	TRBV7-9	TRBJ2-5	TGTGCCAGCAGCCCCGGCGGGGGCCAAGAGACCCAGTACTTC	CASSPGGGQETQYF
15	-	-	TRBV2	TRBJ2-4	TGTGCCAGCAGTGAAGCCCGGGACACTTTGGACATTCAGTACTTC	CASSEARDTLDIQYF
15	-	TRBD2	TRBV11-3	TRBJ2-3	TGTGCCAGCAGCTCGACTAGCGAGCACACAGATACGCAGTATTTT	CASSSTSEHTDTQYF
16	-	TRBD1	TRBV5-1	TRBJ1-4	TGCGCCAGCAGCAAAGGGACAGGATCAACTAATGAAAAACTGTTTTTT	CASSKGTGSTNEKLFF
15	-	-	TRBV5-1	TRBJ2-1	TGCGCCAGCAGCTTGTCAGGATTTGGAAACAATGAGCAGTTCTTC	CASSLSGFGNNEQFF
17	-	TRBD2	TRBV2	TRBJ2-2	TGTGCCAGCAGGGGGACTAGCGGGAGAGTAAACACCGGGGAGCTGTTTTTT	CASRGTSGRVNTGELFF
15	-	-	TRBV15	TRBJ2-2	TGTGCCACCAGCAGATCAACAGGGTCCCACGGGGAGCTGTTTTTT	CATSRSTGSHGELFF
14	-	TRBD1	TRBV4-2	TRBJ1-1	TGTGCCAGCAGCCCACAGGGGTCGGACACTGAAGCTTTCTTT	CASSPQGSDTEAFF
13	-	-	TRBV29-1	TRBJ2-2	TGCAGCGTTGACGGGGGCCGGACCGGGGAGCTGTTTTTT	CSVDGGRTGELFF
16	-	TRBD2	TRBV5-1	TRBJ2-5	TGCGCCAGCAGCCCCCTATCGGGGGGGATCCAAGAGACCCAGTACTTC	CASSPLSGGIQETQYF
13	-	-	TRBV6-4	TRBJ1-5	TGTGCCAGCAGTGAAACGCGCAATCAGCCCCAGCATTTT	CASSETRNQPQHF
15	-	-	TRBV5-1	TRBJ1-4	TGCGCCAGCAGCGACCCACAGGGAAGGAATGAAAAACTGTTTTTT	CASSDPQGRNEKLFF
13	-	-	TRBV6-4	TRBJ2-7	TGTGCCAGCACTGTCAGAGGATACTACGAGCAGTACTTC	CASTVRGYYEQYF
15	-	TRBD2	TRBV5-1	TRBJ2-7	TGCGCCAGCAGACTAGCGGGAGTTAATAATTACGAGCAGTACTTC	CASRLAGVNNYEQYF
12	-	-	TRBV11-2	TRBJ1-6	TGTGCCAGCAGCGCCCATAATTCACCCCTCCACTTT	CASSAHNSPLHF
17	-	-	TRBV28	TRBJ1-5	TGTGCCAGCAGTTTATCGCTGGTTTTTGGTTGGTATCAGCCCCAGCATTTT	CASSLSLVFGWYQPQHF
14	-	-	TRBV4-1	TRBJ2-5	TGCGCCAGCAGCCAAGGTGAGACGATGGAGACCCAGTACTTC	CASSQGETMETQYF
14	-	-	TRBV19	TRBJ2-1	TGTGCCAGTCGTAAACAGGGTTTCTACAATGAGCAGTTCTTC	CASRKQGFYNEQFF
12	-	TRBD1	TRBV5-1	TRBJ2-3	TGCGCCAGCAGCCCGGGACAGGATACGCAGTATTTT	CASSPGQDTQYF
9	-	-	TRBV6-5	TRBJ1-2	TGTCCAAGAGCAATTAGCTACACCTTC	CPRAISYTF
13	once	-	TRBV29-1	TRBJ2-2	TGCAGCCACCTGGGCGGGAACACCGGGGAGCTGTTTTTT	CSHLGGNTGELFF
15	-	TRBD1	TRBV27	TRBJ2-7	TGTGCCAGCAGCTTGACCGGGACAGGGGACTACGAGCAGTACTTC	CASSLTGTGDYEQYF
13	-	-	TRBV11-3	TRBJ2-3	TGTGCCAGCAGCCTTCGGGTTACAGATACGCAGTATTTT	CASSLRVTDTQYF
18	-	TRBD1	TRBV19	TRBJ1-1	TGTGCCAGCCTACCGGGACAGGGGGCGCCTCGGTTGAACACTGAAGCTTTCTTT	CASLPGQGAPRLNTEAFF
15	-	-	TRBV5-1	TRBJ2-3	TGCGCCAGCAGCTTGGGCGACCTTGGCACAGATACGCAGTATTTT	CASSLGDLGTDTQYF
14	-	TRBD1	TRBV6-5	TRBJ1-2	TGTGCCAGCAGTTACACAGGGGTGAACTATGGCTACACCTTC	CASSYTGVNYGYTF
13	-	-	TRBV30	TRBJ1-4	TGTGCCTGGAGTGCCCAAAGCCAAACGGGGCTGTTTTTT	CAWSAQSQTGLFF
15	-	-	TRBV6-6	TRBJ2-5	TGTGCCAGCAGCCCTCCGGGCAGTGGGTTTGAGACCCAGTACTTC	CASSPPGSGFETQYF
14	once	-	TRBV25-1	TRBJ2-2	TGTGCCAGCAGTAAGACCCGGAGAACCGGGGAGCTGTTTTTT	CASSKTRRTGELFF
16	-	TRBD1	TRBV5-1	TRBJ2-4	TGCGCCAGCAGCCTGGACAGGCGAATCTCCAAAAACATTCAGTACTTC	CASSLDRRISKNIQYF
15	-	TRBD1	TRBV5-1	TRBJ2-1	TGCGCCAGCAGCTGGGCCGGACAGGGAGGTAATGAGCAGTTCTTC	CASSWAGQGGNEQFF